One sample yielded the 28 T cell receptor beta chains listed below, sequenced in a study of blood T cell repertoires in COVID-19. Assay: immunoSEQ multiplex PCR; the TCRdb copy retains only in-frame clones and omits some. There are around 140,000 clones in the sample; approximately 87% occur only once, and around 8.3% lies in the top ten. The sample consisted of peripheral blood. Receptors were obtained from a woman between 45 and 60 years old with active or convalescent COVID-19.

Only a few counts were recorded for this clone. The genes are TRBV10-3 and TRBJ1-5; 8 bases map to TRBD1. V trimming: 2 bases; J trimming: 2 bases; junction bases outside the gene matches: 5. There are 16 residues in the CDR3. Per germline, CDR1 ENHRY and CDR2 SYGVKD. The CDR3 loop is CAISEKADRGNQPQHF. The CDR3 DNA reads TGTGCCATCAGTGAGAAGGCGGACAGGGGCAATCAGCCCCAGCATTTT.

The rearrangement joins TRBV6-5 to TRBJ1-2, with 8 bases matching TRBD1. The CDR3 spans 12 residues. The germline gives CDR1 MNHEY, CDR2 SVGAGI. Trimming removed 6 bases from V and 8 bases from J; junction bases left unmatched: 5. Written as DNA, the CDR3 is TGTGCCAGCAGCCGACAGGGGCTGGGCTACACCTTC. Protein product: CASSRQGLGYTF.

This sequence joins TRBV19 and TRBJ2-7, with D possibly matching TRBD2 (6 bases). Between the trimmed V and J ends, which lost 0 bases and 5 bases, there was a span of 14 bases. CDR1 and CDR2 (germline): LNHDA, SQIVND (reference sequence). The CDR3 totals 15 residues. CDR3 sequence (DNA): TGTGCCAGTAGTATAGATCACAAGCGGGTTAACGAGCAGTACTTC. Translation gives CASSIDHKRVNEQYF. Drawing the rest from reference TRBV19 and TRBJ2-7, the complete variable domain is DGGITQSPKYLFRKEGQNVTLSCEQNLNHDAMYWYRQDPGQGLRLIYYSQIVNDFQKGDIAEGYSVSREKKESFPLTVTSAQKNPTAFYLCASSIDHKRVNEQYFGPGTRLTVT.

V usage is TRBV2 and J usage is TRBJ1-1; D gene uncertain. There are 11 residues in the CDR3. Germline V gene data show CDR1 as SNHLY and CDR2 as FYNNEI. V was trimmed by 2 bases and J by 10 bases, leaving 8 bases between them. The CDR3 DNA reads as TGTGCCAGCAGTGAACCCAGAAGAGCTTTCTTT. The encoded protein is CASSEPRRAFF.

This chain joins TRBV28 and TRBJ1-5; 8 nucleotides align to TRBD1. The V gene's germline CDR1 is MDHEN and CDR2 SYDVKM. V gave up 5 bases and J gave up 6 bases; unmatched junction bases: 12. The CDR3 contains 16 residues. The CDR3 protein is CASSAGQGGMTQPQHF. CDR3 DNA: TGTGCCAGCAGTGCCGGACAGGGTGGGATGACTCAGCCCCAGCATTTT.

The CDR3: CASSLMPKQGSYEQYF. In nucleotides, the CDR3 is TGTGCCAGCAGCTTAATGCCTAAACAGGGATCCTACGAGCAGTACTTC. The chain has TRBV7-2 and TRBJ2-7, with D perhaps matching TRBD1 (6 bases). The CDR3 spans 16 residues. Germline CDR1 SGHTA, CDR2 FQGNSA. Trimming pared 2 bases from V and 1 base from J, leaving 15 bases between.

V gene TRBV9 combines with J gene TRBJ2-5, with D maybe TRBD1 (6 bases). The length of the CDR3 is 14 residues. With 0 bases removed from V and 4 bases from J, the gap between germline ends came to 10 bases. The V gene's germline CDR1 is SGDLS and CDR2 YYNGEE. The CDR3 sequence is CASSVGTVRETQYF. As DNA, the CDR3 is TGTGCCAGCAGCGTAGGGACAGTGCGAGAGACCCAGTACTTC.

This clone was counted once. The chain combines TRBV3-1 (or the pseudogene TRBV3-2) with TRBJ2-2; 8 bases line up with TRBD1. The germline CDR1 and CDR2 sequences are LGHDT and YNNKEL (reference sequence). This CDR3 region has 15 residues. Unmatched junction bases numbered 2, after V lost 4 bases and J lost 1 base. The CDR3 DNA reads TGTGCCAGCAGCCTGACAGGGGTGAACACCGGGGAGCTGTTTTTT. Its protein product is CASSLTGVNTGELFF.

The chain recombines TRBV15 with TRBJ2-3; 8 bases map to TRBD2. Trimming cost V 0 bases and J 8 bases; bases outside gene matches: 16. Germline CDR1 reads LNHNV; CDR2 reads YYDKDF (reference sequence). This CDR3 region has 18 residues. CDR3 loop: CATSREQPGTRKSGTQYF. The CDR3 coding sequence is TGTGCCACCAGCAGAGAACAACCGGGGACTAGAAAAAGTGGTACGCAGTATTTT.

This clone was seen a few times. The chain links TRBV9 to TRBJ2-1, with D possibly TRBD2 on 6 matching bases. CDR1 is SGDLS, CDR2 YYNGEE, per germline. V lost 4 bases and J lost 0, with 14 bases in between. This CDR3 has 16 residues. As DNA, the CDR3 is TGTGCCAGCAGCCCCCGTGGAGGGAGCTCCTACAATGAGCAGTTCTTC. The encoded protein is CASSPRGGSSYNEQFF.

The chain joins TRBV28 to TRBJ2-7; 7 bases agree with TRBD1. Trimming at V came to 6 bases and at J to 7 bases, leaving 18 bases not matched to a gene. The CDR3 is 16 amino acids. The V gene's germline CDR1 is MDHEN and CDR2 SYDVKM. The CDR3 protein is CASRRSGGPPHKEQYF. CDR3 nucleotide sequence: TGTGCCAGCAGACGATCAGGGGGTCCCCCGCATAAGGAGCAGTACTTC.

The chain uses TRBV7-3 and TRBJ1-1, with 7 bases identical to TRBD1. The ends lost 5 bases at V and 4 bases at J; junction bases unmatched: 4. Germline V gives CDR1 SGHTA, CDR2 FQGTGA. There are 13 residues in the CDR3. CDR3 DNA sequence: TGTGCCAGCAGCCTTGAGGGGGCCACTGAAGCTTTCTTT. Its translation: CASSLEGATEAFF. The whole variable domain, remainder taken from reference TRBV7-3 and TRBJ1-1, is GAGVSQTPSNKVTEKGKYVELRCDPISGHTALYWYRQSLGQGPEFLIYFQGTGAADDSGLPNDRFFAVRPEGSVSTLKIQRTERGDSAVYLCASSLEGATEAFFGQGTRLTVV.

The genes are TRBV19 and TRBJ2-3, with D perhaps TRBD2 (5 bases). The V end lost 3 bases, the J end lost 0 bases, and 13 bases lay between the germline ends. CDR3 length: 16 amino acids. Germline V gene sequence: CDR1 LNHDA, CDR2 SQIVND (reference sequence). The CDR3 coding sequence is TGTGCCAGTAGTATGTGGACGGAGGATAGCACAGATACGCAGTATTTT. It translates to CASSMWTEDSTDTQYF.

This clone was detected only once. The V and J genes are TRBV28 and TRBJ2-7; TRBD2 matches 9 bases. CDR3 length: 16 residues. After removal of 7 bases from V and 3 bases from J, the junction contained 13 bases not matched to a gene. The germline V gene encodes CDR1 MDHEN and CDR2 SYDVKM. Here the CDR3 DNA reads TGTGCCAGCATCCCCCCTTGGGGGACTAGCAGCTACGAGCAGTACTTC. It specifies CASIPPWGTSSYEQYF.

The V and J genes are TRBV6-5 and TRBJ1-5; 8 positions agree with TRBD1. The J segment lost 4 bases and the V segment lost 7 bases, leaving 3 bases of the junction unmatched. The length of the CDR3 is 13 residues. Germline V gene sequence: CDR1 MNHEY, CDR2 SVGAGI. Written as DNA, the CDR3 is TGTGCCAGCACCGACAGGGGTAATCAGCCCCAGCATTTT. The encoded protein is CASTDRGNQPQHF.

This clone turned up a few times. V and J are TRBV2 and TRBJ2-2; no clear D gene. The CDR3 totals 13 residues. CDR1 is SNHLY and CDR2 is FYNNEI in the germline V gene. The V end lost 8 bases, the J end lost 8 bases, and 15 bases lay between the germline ends. The CDR3, as DNA: TGTGCCAGCGTAATCTTCCGCGGTGGGGAGCTGTTTTTT. Protein: CASVIFRGGELFF. The entire variable domain, with the rest obtained from reference TRBV2 and TRBJ2-2, is as follows: EPEVTQTPSHQVTQMGQEVILRCVPISNHLYFYWYRQILGQKVEFLVSFYNNEISEKSEIFDDQFSVERPDGSNFTLKIRSTKLEDSAMYFCASVIFRGGELFFGEGSRLTVL.

This clone was counted between two and nine times. This rearrangement joins TRBV5-1 to TRBJ2-1; 7 positions match TRBD2. The CDR3 is 14 residues long. The germline gives CDR1 SGHRS, CDR2 YFSETQ. With 4 bases clipped from V and 3 bases from J, the junction kept 4 bases outside the gene matches. This CDR3 is CASSPGLVYNEQFF. The CDR3 bases are TGCGCCAGCAGCCCCGGACTAGTCTACAATGAGCAGTTCTTC. Full variable domain (missing parts from reference TRBV5-1 and TRBJ2-1): KAGVTQTPRYLIKTRGQQVTLSCSPISGHRSVSWYQQTPGQGLQFLFEYFSETQRNKGNFPGRFSGRQFSNSRSEMNVSTLELGDSALYLCASSPGLVYNEQFFGPGTRLTVL.

The chain links TRBV5-4 to TRBJ1-6; 9 bases map to TRBD1. CDR3 length equals 17 residues. V shed 9 bases, J shed 7 bases, and the junction held 17 bases outside the gene matches. Germline V gene data show CDR1 as SGHNT and CDR2 as YYREEE (reference sequence). DNA of the CDR3: TGTGCCACCCAGATCGGCACAGGGGGCGTCTTGAATTCACCCCTCCACTTT. Translation: CATQIGTGGVLNSPLHF.

The CDR3 here is CSVAGSGNTIYF. The CDR3 region has the DNA TGCAGCGTTGCAGGCTCTGGAAACACCATATATTTT. The chain is built from TRBV29-1 and TRBJ1-3; D unresolved. The CDR3 consists of 12 residues. V dropped 4 bases and J dropped 0 bases, with 4 bases sitting between them. From germline, CDR1 is SQVTM and CDR2 ANQGSEA.

The chain recombines TRBV28 with TRBJ2-7, with 9 bases identical to TRBD2. V trimming: 4 bases; J trimming: 7 bases; junction bases outside the gene matches: 14. CDR1 and CDR2 (germline): MDHEN, SYDVKM. There are 16 residues in the CDR3. CDR3 loop: CASSSPTRGRVEEQYF. The CDR3 DNA is TGTGCCAGCAGTTCCCCCACTCGCGGGAGGGTTGAAGAGCAGTACTTC.

There are a few counts of this clone. This chain joins TRBV7-3 and TRBJ2-7, with D perhaps TRBD2 (5 bases). The CDR3 is 14 amino acids. Germline CDR1 SGHTA, CDR2 FQGTGA. V dropped 2 bases and J dropped 2 bases, with 10 bases sitting between them. CDR3: CASSLGPGTYEQYF. CDR3 DNA: TGTGCCAGCAGCTTAGGTCCGGGAACCTACGAGCAGTACTTC.

The chain joins TRBV18 to TRBJ1-1; 8 nucleotides match TRBD1. This CDR3 comprises 18 residues. Germline V gene lookup returns CDR1 KGHSH and CDR2 LQKENI. Trimming at V came to 5 bases and at J to 2 bases, leaving 16 bases not matched to a gene. Here the CDR3 DNA reads TGTGCCAGCTCAAACCAGGCTCGCCCGACAGGGGAAAACACTGAAGCTTTCTTT. Translating it yields CASSNQARPTGENTEAFF.

The rearrangement uses TRBV4-3 and TRBJ2-7; TRBD2 matches at 10 bases. Trimming took 1 base from V and 3 from J; bases not matched to a gene: 9. Germline values: CDR1 LGHNA, CDR2 YSLEER. The CDR3 totals 17 residues. This CDR3 reads CASSQVDSRTSGYEQYF. CDR3 in DNA: TGCGCCAGCAGCCAAGTCGATAGTCGGACTAGCGGCTACGAGCAGTACTTC.

V gene TRBV14 combines with J gene TRBJ1-4, with D unclear. CDR3 length equals 15 residues. Germline CDR1 is SGHDN and CDR2 is FVKESK. Deletions cut 4 bases from V and 0 bases from J, with 9 bases between. The CDR3 loop is CASSRVLATNEKLFF. The CDR3, as DNA: TGTGCCAGCAGCCGAGTCCTCGCAACTAATGAAAAACTGTTTTTT.

The chain employs TRBV9 and TRBJ1-4; 8 bases match TRBD1. CDR3 length: 14 amino acids. The V gene's germline CDR1 is SGDLS and CDR2 YYNGEE. Trimming removed 3 bases from V and 7 bases from J; junction bases left unmatched: 5. The CDR3 sequence is CASSAGQGSEKLFF. The CDR3 region has the DNA TGTGCCAGCAGCGCCGGACAGGGTAGTGAAAAACTGTTTTTT.

This rearrangement joins TRBV4-3 to TRBJ2-5; 11 bases are shared with TRBD2. Germline assignment: CDR1 LGHNA and CDR2 YSLEER. J lost 5 bases, V lost 0 bases, and 5 bases had no gene match. The CDR3 runs to 16 residues. The CDR3 here is CASSQETSGAAETQYF. The CDR3 DNA follows: TGCGCCAGCAGCCAAGAGACTAGCGGGGCGGCCGAGACCCAGTACTTC.

This clone was found many times. J is TRBJ2-7 and V is TRBV4-1, with a possible D match to TRBD1 (5 bases). Germline lookup yields CDR1 MGHRA and CDR2 YSYEKL. The germline V and J ends were trimmed by 5 bases and 1 base, with 15 bases remaining between them. This CDR3 contains 15 residues. The DNA of the CDR3 is TGCGCCAGCAGCGTCAGTAAGGACACTTCCTACGAGCAGTACTTC. Amino acids: CASSVSKDTSYEQYF.

This chain connects TRBV29-1 to TRBJ1-2, with a possible D match to TRBD1 (6 bases). The CDR3 totals 13 residues. Per the germline V gene, CDR1 is SQVTM and CDR2 is ANQGSEA. V was clipped by 5 bases and J by 4 bases, with 14 bases between them. CDR3: CSVQPQTGYGYTF. The CDR3 nucleotides are TGCAGCGTTCAACCTCAGACAGGCTATGGCTACACCTTC.